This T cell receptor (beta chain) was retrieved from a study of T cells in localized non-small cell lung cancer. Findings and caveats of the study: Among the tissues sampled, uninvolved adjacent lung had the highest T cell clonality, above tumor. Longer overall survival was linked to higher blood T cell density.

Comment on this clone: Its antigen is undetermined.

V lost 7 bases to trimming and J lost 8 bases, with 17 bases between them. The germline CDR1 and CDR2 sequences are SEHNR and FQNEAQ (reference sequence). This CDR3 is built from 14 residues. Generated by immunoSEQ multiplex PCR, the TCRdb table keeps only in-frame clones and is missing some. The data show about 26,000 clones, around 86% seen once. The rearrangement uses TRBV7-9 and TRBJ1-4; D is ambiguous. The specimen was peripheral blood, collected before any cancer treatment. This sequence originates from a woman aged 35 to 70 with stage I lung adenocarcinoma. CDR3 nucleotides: TGTGCCAGCACCTCTCGCGGTCTAGGCGAAAAACTGTTTTTT. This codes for CASTSRGLGEKLFF.